These T cell receptor beta chains were read from a single sample in a study of T cell changes during pregnancy in multiple sclerosis. Profiled with immunoSEQ multiplex PCR; TCRdb holds only in-frame clones, not every one. The sample has tens of thousands of clones, roughly 93% seen once. Sample: peripheral blood, taken after pregnancy. Every receptor here comes from a female donor with multiple sclerosis, enrolled in a pregnancy study. The CDR3 runs from the conserved cysteine through the conserved F or W. D genes are given only for firm matches. The listing skips clone size in some rows; elsewhere it reads once, few, many or a size class.

V gene: TRBV19
J gene: TRBJ2-2
D gene: TRBD2
clone size: .
CDR3 DNA: TGTGCCAGTAGTAGGCGGGGGGGACTTTCCGGGGAGCTGTTTTTT
CDR3 protein: CASSRRGGLSGELFF

V gene: TRBV27
J gene: TRBJ2-1
D gene: TRBD2
clone size: .
CDR3 DNA: TGTGCCAGCAGTTTCCAGAGCGGGAGTTTTGGGCAGTTCTTC
CDR3 protein: CASSFQSGSFGQFF

V gene: TRBV9
J gene: TRBJ1-5
D gene: .
clone size: .
CDR3 DNA: TGTGCCAGCAGCGTAGGGGCAGGAAATCAGCCCCAGCATTTT
CDR3 protein: CASSVGAGNQPQHF

V gene: TRBV9
J gene: TRBJ2-1
D gene: TRBD2
clone size: .
CDR3 DNA: TGTGCCAGCAGCGTCCTAGCGGGCTACTACAATGAGCAGTTCTTC
CDR3 protein: CASSVLAGYYNEQFF

V gene: TRBV9
J gene: TRBJ2-2
D gene: .
clone size: .
CDR3 DNA: TGTGCCAGCAGCCTAACACAGGGTCAAGGCGGGGAGCTGTTTTTT
CDR3 protein: CASSLTQGQGGELFF

V gene: TRBV18
J gene: TRBJ2-1
D gene: .
clone size: .
CDR3 DNA: TGTGCCAGCTCACTGCGTGAGACAGGGAGGAAGGTTTTCTCCTACAATGAGCAGTTCTTC
CDR3 protein: CASSLRETGRKVFSYNEQFF

V gene: TRBV19
J gene: TRBJ1-5
D gene: .
clone size: .
CDR3 DNA: TGTGCCAGTAGTATAGGAGCGCGTCAGCCCCAGCATTTT
CDR3 protein: CASSIGARQPQHF

V gene: TRBV27
J gene: TRBJ2-1
D gene: TRBD1
clone size: .
CDR3 DNA: TGTGCCAGCCTCCGACAGGGGGTAAGCAATGAGCAGTTCTTC
CDR3 protein: CASLRQGVSNEQFF

V gene: TRBV9
J gene: TRBJ1-3
D gene: TRBD1
clone size: .
CDR3 DNA: TGTGCCAGCAGCGCCGGACAGGTCTCTGGAAACACCATATATTTT
CDR3 protein: CASSAGQVSGNTIYF

V gene: TRBV5-6
J gene: TRBJ1-3
D gene: .
clone size: once
CDR3 DNA: TGTGCCAGCAGCTTTCGGATCGCAGGCTCACTGAGCTCTGGAAACACCATATATTTT
CDR3 protein: CASSFRIAGSLSSGNTIYF

V gene: TRBV11-2
J gene: TRBJ2-2
D gene: .
clone size: .
CDR3 DNA: TGTGCCAGCAGCCTAAGGTCGCTGGGCTGGGAGCTGTTTTTT
CDR3 protein: CASSLRSLGWELFF

V gene: TRBV19
J gene: TRBJ2-7
D gene: TRBD2
clone size: once
CDR3 DNA: TGTGCCACATCGACTAGCGGCTACGAGCAGTACTTC
CDR3 protein: CATSTSGYEQYF

V gene: TRBV21-1
J gene: TRBJ2-7
D gene: .
clone size: .
CDR3 DNA: TGTGCCAGCAGCCCCCGGGACAGGGGGCCCTACGAGCAGTACTTC
CDR3 protein: CASSPRDRGPYEQYF

V gene: TRBV6-4
J gene: TRBJ2-2
D gene: .
clone size: few
CDR3 DNA: TGTGCCAGCAGTGACGGGCGGGACACCGGGGAGCTGTTTTTT
CDR3 protein: CASSDGRDTGELFF

V gene: TRBV28
J gene: TRBJ1-5
D gene: TRBD1
clone size: .
CDR3 DNA: TGTGCCAGCAGTCCATCGGACAGGGGTGGCAATCAGCCCCAGCATTTT
CDR3 protein: CASSPSDRGGNQPQHF

V gene: TRBV4-3
J gene: TRBJ2-7
D gene: TRBD2
clone size: .
CDR3 DNA: TGCGCCAGCAGCCAAGACGTTGCGGGAGGTCTCGCCTACGAGCAGTACTTC
CDR3 protein: CASSQDVAGGLAYEQYF

V gene: TRBV7-9
J gene: TRBJ2-3
D gene: .
clone size: .
CDR3 DNA: TGTGCCAGCAGCCCCTCTGGAGACTTCACAGATACGCAGTATTTT
CDR3 protein: CASSPSGDFTDTQYF

V gene: TRBV18
J gene: TRBJ1-3
D gene: .
clone size: .
CDR3 DNA: TGTGCCAGCTCACCGGGAGGAGACCCTGGAAACACCATATATTTT
CDR3 protein: CASSPGGDPGNTIYF

V gene: TRBV9
J gene: TRBJ1-4
D gene: TRBD1
clone size: .
CDR3 DNA: TGTGCCAGCAGCCAGACAGGGGTTGCAACTAATGAAAAACTGTTTTTT
CDR3 protein: CASSQTGVATNEKLFF

V gene: TRBV15
J gene: TRBJ1-5
D gene: TRBD1
clone size: once
CDR3 DNA: TGTGCCACCAGCGAACAGGGGAGCGGGCAGCCCCAGCATTTT
CDR3 protein: CATSEQGSGQPQHF

V gene: TRBV2
J gene: TRBJ2-7
D gene: TRBD2
clone size: .
CDR3 DNA: TGTGCCAGCAGTCTAGCGGGAGCTTCCTACGAGCAGTACTTC
CDR3 protein: CASSLAGASYEQYF

V gene: TRBV5-5
J gene: TRBJ1-4
D gene: .
clone size: .
CDR3 DNA: TGTGCCAGCAGCTTGGGTCCGGCTAATGAAAAACTGTTTTTT
CDR3 protein: CASSLGPANEKLFF

V gene: TRBV4-3
J gene: TRBJ1-2
D gene: .
clone size: .
CDR3 DNA: TGCGCCAGCAGCCTAAAATTCCTAGCCTCTCCTCACTATGGCTACACCTTC
CDR3 protein: CASSLKFLASPHYGYTF

V gene: TRBV4-2
J gene: TRBJ2-2
D gene: TRBD2
clone size: .
CDR3 DNA: TGTGCCAGCAGCCCCGCGGGAGACCTCACCGGGGAGCTGTTTTTT
CDR3 protein: CASSPAGDLTGELFF

V gene: TRBV13
J gene: TRBJ2-7
D gene: .
clone size: .
CDR3 DNA: TGTGCCAGCAGCTTAGCGGGCAGGGGGGACGAGCAGTACTTC
CDR3 protein: CASSLAGRGDEQYF

V gene: TRBV30
J gene: TRBJ1-3
D gene: .
clone size: .
CDR3 DNA: TGTGCCTGGAGTGCGGGGGGAGTAAACACCATATATTTT
CDR3 protein: CAWSAGGVNTIYF

V gene: TRBV12-5
J gene: TRBJ2-1
D gene: .
clone size: .
CDR3 DNA: TGTGCTAGTGGTTTGGATAGCGGTCCCGAGCAGTTCTTC
CDR3 protein: CASGLDSGPEQFF

V gene: TRBV6-1
J gene: TRBJ2-7
D gene: TRBD2
clone size: .
CDR3 DNA: TGTGCCAGCAGACCCTTGGGACTAGCGAACGAGCAGTACTTC
CDR3 protein: CASRPLGLANEQYF